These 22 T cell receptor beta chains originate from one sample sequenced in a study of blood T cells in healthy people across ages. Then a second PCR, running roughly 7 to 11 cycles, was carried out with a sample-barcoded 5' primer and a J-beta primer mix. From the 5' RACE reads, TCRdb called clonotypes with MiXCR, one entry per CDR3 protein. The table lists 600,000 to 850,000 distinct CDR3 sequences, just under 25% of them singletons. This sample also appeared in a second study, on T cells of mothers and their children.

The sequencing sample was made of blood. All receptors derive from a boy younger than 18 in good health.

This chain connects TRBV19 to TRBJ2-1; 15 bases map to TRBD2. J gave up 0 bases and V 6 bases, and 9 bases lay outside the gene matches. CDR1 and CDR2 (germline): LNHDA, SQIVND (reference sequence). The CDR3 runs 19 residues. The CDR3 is CASSPGLAGGRFSYNEQFF. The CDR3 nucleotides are TGTGCCAGTAGCCCTGGACTAGCGGGGGGGCGATTCTCCTACAATGAGCAGTTCTTC.

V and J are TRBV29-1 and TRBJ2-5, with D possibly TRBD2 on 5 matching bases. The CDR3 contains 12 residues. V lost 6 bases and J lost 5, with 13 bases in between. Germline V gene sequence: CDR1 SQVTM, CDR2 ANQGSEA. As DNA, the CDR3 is TGCAGCGTCGGACTGGTCCTGGAGACCCAGTACTTC. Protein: CSVGLVLETQYF. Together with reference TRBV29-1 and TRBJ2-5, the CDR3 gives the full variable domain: SAVISQKPSRDICQRGTSLTIQCQVDSQVTMMFWYRQQPGQSLTLIATANQGSEATYESGFVIDKFPISRPNLTFSTLTVSNMSPEDSSIYLCSVGLVLETQYFGPGTRLLVL.

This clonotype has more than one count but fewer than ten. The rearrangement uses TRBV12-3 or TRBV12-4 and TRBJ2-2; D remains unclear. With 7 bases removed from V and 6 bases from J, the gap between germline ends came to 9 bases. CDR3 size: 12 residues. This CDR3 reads CASTPLSGELFF. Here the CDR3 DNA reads TGTGCCAGCACCCCCCTTTCCGGGGAGCTGTTTTTT.

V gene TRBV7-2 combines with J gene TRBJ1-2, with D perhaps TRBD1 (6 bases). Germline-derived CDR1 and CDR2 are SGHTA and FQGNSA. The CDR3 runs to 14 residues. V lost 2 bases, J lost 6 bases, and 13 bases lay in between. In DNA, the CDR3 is TGTGCCAGCAGCTTAACTGGGCAGGGGAATGGCTACACCTTC. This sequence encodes CASSLTGQGNGYTF.

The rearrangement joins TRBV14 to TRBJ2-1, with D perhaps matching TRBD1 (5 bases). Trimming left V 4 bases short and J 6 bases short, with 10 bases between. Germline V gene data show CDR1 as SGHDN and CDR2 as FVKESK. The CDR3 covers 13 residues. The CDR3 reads CASSLLDSNEQFF. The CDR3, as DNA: TGTGCCAGCAGCCTCCTAGACAGCAATGAGCAGTTCTTC.

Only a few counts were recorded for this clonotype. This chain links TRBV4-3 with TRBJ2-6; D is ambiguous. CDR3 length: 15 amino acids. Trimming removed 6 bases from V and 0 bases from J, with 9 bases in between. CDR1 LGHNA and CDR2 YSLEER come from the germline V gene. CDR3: CASSPTPSGANVLTF. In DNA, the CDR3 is TGCGCCAGCAGTCCGACACCCTCTGGGGCCAACGTCCTGACTTTC.

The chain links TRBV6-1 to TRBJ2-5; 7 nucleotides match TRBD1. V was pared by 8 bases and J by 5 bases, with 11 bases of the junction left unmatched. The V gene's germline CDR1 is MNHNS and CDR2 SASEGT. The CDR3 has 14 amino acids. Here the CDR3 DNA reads TGTGCCAGCGAGAAACAGGGGTCCGGGGAGACCCAGTACTTC. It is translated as CASEKQGSGETQYF.

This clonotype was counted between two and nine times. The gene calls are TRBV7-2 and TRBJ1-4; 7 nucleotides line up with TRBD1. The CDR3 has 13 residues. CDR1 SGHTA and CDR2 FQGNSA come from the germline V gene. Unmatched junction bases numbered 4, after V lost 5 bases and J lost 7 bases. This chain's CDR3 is CASSRRTGEKLFF. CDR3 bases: TGTGCCAGCAGCAGACGGACAGGTGAAAAACTGTTTTTT. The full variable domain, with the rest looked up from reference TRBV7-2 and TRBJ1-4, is GAGVSQSPSNKVTEKGKDVELRCDPISGHTALYWYRQSLGQGLEFLIYFQGNSAPDKSGLPSDRFSAERTGGSVSTLTIQRTQQEDSAVYLCASSRRTGEKLFFGSGTQLSVL.

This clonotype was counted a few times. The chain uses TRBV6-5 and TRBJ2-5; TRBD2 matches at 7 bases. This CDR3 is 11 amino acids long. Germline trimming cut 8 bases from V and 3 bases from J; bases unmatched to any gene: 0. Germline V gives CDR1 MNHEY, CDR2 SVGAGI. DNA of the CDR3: TGTGCCAGCCTAGCGGAAGAGACCCAGTACTTC. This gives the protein CASLAEETQYF.

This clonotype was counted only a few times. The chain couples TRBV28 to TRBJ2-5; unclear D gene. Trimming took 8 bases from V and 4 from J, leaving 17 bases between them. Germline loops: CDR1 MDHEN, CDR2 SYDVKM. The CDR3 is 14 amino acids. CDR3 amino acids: CASRPLVGGETQYF. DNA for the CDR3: TGTGCCAGCCGCCCTCTAGTCGGCGGAGAGACCCAGTACTTC.

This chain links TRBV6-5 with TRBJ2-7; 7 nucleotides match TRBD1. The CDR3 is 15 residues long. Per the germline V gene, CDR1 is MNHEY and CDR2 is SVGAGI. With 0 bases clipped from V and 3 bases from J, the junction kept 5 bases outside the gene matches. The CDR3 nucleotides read TGTGCCAGCAGTTACTCCCGGGACAGATACTACGAGCAGTACTTC. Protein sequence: CASSYSRDRYYEQYF.

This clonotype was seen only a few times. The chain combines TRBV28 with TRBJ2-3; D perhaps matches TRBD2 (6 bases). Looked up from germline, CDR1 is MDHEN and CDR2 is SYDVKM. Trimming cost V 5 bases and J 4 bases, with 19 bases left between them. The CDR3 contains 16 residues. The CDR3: CASSPPGGDLADTQYF. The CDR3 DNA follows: TGTGCCAGCAGTCCCCCGGGCGGGGACCTTGCAGATACGCAGTATTTT.

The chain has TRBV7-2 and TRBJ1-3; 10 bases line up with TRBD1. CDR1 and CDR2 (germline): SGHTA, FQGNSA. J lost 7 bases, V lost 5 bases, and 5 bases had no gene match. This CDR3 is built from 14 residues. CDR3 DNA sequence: TGTGCCAGCAGCGTGACAGGGGGCTTGAACACCATATATTTT. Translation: CASSVTGGLNTIYF.

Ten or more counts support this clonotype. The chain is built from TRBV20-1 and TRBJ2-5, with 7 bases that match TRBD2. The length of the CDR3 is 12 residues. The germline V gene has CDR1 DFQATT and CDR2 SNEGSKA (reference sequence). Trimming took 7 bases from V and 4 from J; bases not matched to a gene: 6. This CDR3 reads CSVGEGPETQYF. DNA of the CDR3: TGCAGTGTCGGGGAGGGCCCAGAGACCCAGTACTTC.

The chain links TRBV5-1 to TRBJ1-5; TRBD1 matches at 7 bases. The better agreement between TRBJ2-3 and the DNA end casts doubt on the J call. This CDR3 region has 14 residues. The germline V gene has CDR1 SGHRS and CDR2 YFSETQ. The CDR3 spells CASSLEGGGQPQYF. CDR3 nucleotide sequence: TGCGCCAGCAGCTTGGAAGGGGGCGGGCAGCCCCAGTATTTT.

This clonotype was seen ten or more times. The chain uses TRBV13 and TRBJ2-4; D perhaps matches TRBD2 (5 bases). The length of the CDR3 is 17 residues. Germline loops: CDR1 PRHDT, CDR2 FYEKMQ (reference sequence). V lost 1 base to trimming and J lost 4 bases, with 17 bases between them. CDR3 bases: TGTGCCAGCAGCTTAGCCTTCTCGGGCCGAGGGAAAAACATTCAGTACTTC. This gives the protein CASSLAFSGRGKNIQYF.

For the CDR3, the DNA is TGTGCCAGCATCTATCACGGGGCAGCTTACAATGAGCAGTTCTTC. It encodes CASIYHGAAYNEQFF. The chain employs TRBV28 and TRBJ2-1; either TRBD1 or TRBD2 may supply D (5 bases each). V shed 7 bases and J shed 4 bases, with 17 bases lying between them. Germline loops: CDR1 MDHEN, CDR2 SYDVKM. CDR3 length: 15 residues.

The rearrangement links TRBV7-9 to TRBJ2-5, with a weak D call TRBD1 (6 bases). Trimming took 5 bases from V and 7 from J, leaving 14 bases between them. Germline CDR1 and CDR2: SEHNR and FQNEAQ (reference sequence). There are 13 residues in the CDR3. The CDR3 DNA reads TGTGCCAGCAGCCTTGGGACCAGGGGGACCCAGTACTTC. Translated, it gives CASSLGTRGTQYF.

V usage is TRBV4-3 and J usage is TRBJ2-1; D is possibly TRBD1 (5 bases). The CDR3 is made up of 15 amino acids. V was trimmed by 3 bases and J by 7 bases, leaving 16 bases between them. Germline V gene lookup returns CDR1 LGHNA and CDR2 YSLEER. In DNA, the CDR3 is TGCGCCAGCAGCCAGCTCGGGCAGGGAAGGAATGAGCAGTTCTTC. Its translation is CASSQLGQGRNEQFF.

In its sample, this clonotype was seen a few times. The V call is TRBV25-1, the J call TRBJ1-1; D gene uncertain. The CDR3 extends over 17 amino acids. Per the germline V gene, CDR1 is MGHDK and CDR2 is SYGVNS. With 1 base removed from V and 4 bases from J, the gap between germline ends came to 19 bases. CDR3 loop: CASSEFFAVSLGTEAFF. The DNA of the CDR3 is TGTGCCAGCAGTGAATTCTTTGCAGTAAGTCTGGGCACTGAAGCTTTCTTT.

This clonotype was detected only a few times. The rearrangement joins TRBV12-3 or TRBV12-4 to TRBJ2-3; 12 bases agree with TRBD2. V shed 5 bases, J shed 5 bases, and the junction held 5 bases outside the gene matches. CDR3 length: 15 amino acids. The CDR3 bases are TGTGCCAGCAGTCCACTAGCGGGAGGCGGAGATACGCAGTATTTT. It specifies CASSPLAGGGDTQYF.

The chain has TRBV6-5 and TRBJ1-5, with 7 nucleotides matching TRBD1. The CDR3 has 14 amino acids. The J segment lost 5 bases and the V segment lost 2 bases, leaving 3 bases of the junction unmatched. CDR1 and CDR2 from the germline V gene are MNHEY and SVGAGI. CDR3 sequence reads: CASSYVTGHQPQHF. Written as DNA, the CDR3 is TGTGCCAGCAGTTACGTGACAGGGCATCAGCCCCAGCATTTT.